This T cell receptor beta chain came from a study of blood T cell repertoires in COVID-19. Study at large: Samples of COVID-19 (acute and convalescent) were obtained from the United States, Italy and Spain. T cells, B-cell-depleted T cells, or PBMCs supplied cDNA or gDNA.

CDR3 size: 15 residues. Germline V lookup: CDR1 LGHDT, CDR2 YNNKEL (reference sequence). V shed 4 bases and J shed 4 bases, with 16 bases lying between them. Study processing details: Amplification from reference gene primers served as the basis for estimated nucleated cell counts. Measured with immunoSEQ multiplex PCR; TCRdb has only the in-frame clones, and not every one. V and J calls and clone size are those listed in that table; D and trimming were worked out from the DNA. The repertoire holds fewer than 250,000 clones, with around nine tenths as singletons. The sequenced sample was peripheral blood. This chain links TRBV3-1 (or the pseudogene TRBV3-2) with TRBJ2-5; D uncertain. This clonotype was sampled from a woman aged 60-70 years with acute or convalescent COVID-19. This CDR3 is CASSRALPPGETQYF. CDR3 in DNA: TGTGCCAGCAGCCGGGCCCTCCCCCCCGGAGAGACCCAGTACTTC.